This is a list of T cell receptor beta chains from one sample in a study of T cell responses to AZD1222 COVID-19 vaccine. Measured with immunoSEQ multiplex PCR; TCRdb has only the in-frame clones, and not every one. The sample includes 130,000 or so clones, over 80% of them seen just once. The material was peripheral blood, obtained on day 0 of AZD1222 vaccination. The source is an adult in good health. CDR3s include the opening cysteine and the closing phenylalanine or tryptophan. A D gene is named only where the DNA matches it firmly. Rows may omit the clone size; those that give it use once, few, many or a size class.

D: -
size: -
J: TRBJ2-1
V: TRBV18
CDR3: CASSPSRGIRNNEQFF
DNA: TGTGCCAGCTCACCATCCCGCGGGATTCGAAACAATGAGCAGTTCTTC

D: -
size: once
J: TRBJ1-2
V: TRBV19
CDR3: CASSFRGSYGYTF
DNA: TGTGCCAGTAGCTTCAGGGGAAGCTATGGCTACACCTTC

D: TRBD2
size: -
J: TRBJ2-1
V: TRBV18
CDR3: CASSPRSSGRGNEQFF
DNA: TGTGCCAGCTCACCACGATCTAGCGGGAGGGGCAATGAGCAGTTCTTC

D: TRBD2
size: -
J: TRBJ2-1
V: TRBV20-1
CDR3: CSASDREGPSYNEQFF
DNA: TGCAGTGCTAGTGACCGGGAGGGTCCCTCCTACAATGAGCAGTTCTTC

D: TRBD1
size: -
J: TRBJ2-1
V: TRBV20-1
CDR3: CSASILGQVSNEQFF
DNA: TGCAGTGCTAGTATCTTGGGACAGGTTAGTAATGAGCAGTTCTTC

D: -
size: -
J: TRBJ1-5
V: TRBV12-3/TRBV12-4
CDR3: CASSLISGQPQHF
DNA: TGTGCCAGCAGTTTAATAAGCGGTCAGCCCCAGCATTTT

D: -
size: -
J: TRBJ2-3
V: TRBV30
CDR3: CAWSVFSSTDTQYF
DNA: TGTGCCTGGAGTGTCTTTTCTAGCACAGATACGCAGTATTTT

D: -
size: -
J: TRBJ2-7
V: TRBV27
CDR3: CASSSRSSYEQYF
DNA: TGTGCCAGCAGTTCCCGCAGCTCCTACGAGCAGTACTTC

D: TRBD1
size: -
J: TRBJ1-2
V: TRBV9
CDR3: CASSGDSFAGYTF
DNA: TGTGCCAGCAGCGGGGACAGTTTCGCTGGCTACACCTTC

D: -
size: once
J: TRBJ1-6
V: TRBV20-1
CDR3: CSASENYNSPLHF
DNA: TGCAGTGCTAGTGAGAACTATAATTCACCCCTCCACTTT

D: -
size: few
J: TRBJ1-2
V: TRBV12-5
CDR3: CASGQTYYGYTF
DNA: TGTGCTAGTGGACAAACATACTATGGCTACACCTTC

D: -
size: -
J: TRBJ2-1
V: TRBV9
CDR3: CASSVDPFPDYNEQFF
DNA: TGTGCCAGCAGCGTAGATCCTTTTCCTGATTACAATGAGCAGTTCTTC

D: -
size: -
J: TRBJ2-5
V: TRBV28
CDR3: CASSGGLSQYF
DNA: TGTGCCAGCTCCGGTGGGCTATCCCAGTACTTC

D: -
size: -
J: TRBJ1-5
V: TRBV29-1
CDR3: CSVAGNSNQPQHF
DNA: TGCAGCGTTGCGGGAAATAGCAATCAGCCCCAGCATTTT

D: TRBD1
size: -
J: TRBJ2-7
V: TRBV6-5
CDR3: CASSYSIGQGAYEQYF
DNA: TGTGCCAGCAGTTACTCGATAGGACAGGGGGCGTACGAGCAGTACTTC

D: -
size: -
J: TRBJ1-4
V: TRBV19
CDR3: CASKPGGFEKLFF
DNA: TGTGCCAGTAAACCGGGGGGCTTTGAAAAACTGTTTTTT

D: TRBD1
size: -
J: TRBJ1-1
V: TRBV5-1
CDR3: CASSLVGTVPTEAFF
DNA: TGCGCCAGCAGCTTGGTGGGGACAGTACCCACTGAAGCTTTCTTT

D: -
size: -
J: TRBJ1-6
V: TRBV18
CDR3: CASSPSGTPNSPLHF
DNA: TGTGCCAGCTCACCATCGGGGACCCCCAATTCACCCCTCCACTTT

D: -
size: -
J: TRBJ1-3
V: TRBV10-3
CDR3: CAISDGTRRAGNTIYF
DNA: TGTGCCATCAGTGATGGTACCCGCAGGGCTGGAAACACCATATATTTT

D: TRBD1
size: -
J: TRBJ2-7
V: TRBV5-5
CDR3: CASSPRVGQGYYEQYF
DNA: TGTGCCAGCAGCCCGCGGGTGGGACAGGGCTACTACGAGCAGTACTTC

D: -
size: -
J: TRBJ2-1
V: TRBV11-2
CDR3: CASSPTRIPHEQFF
DNA: TGTGCCAGCAGCCCGACTAGAATCCCACATGAGCAGTTCTTC

D: -
size: once
J: TRBJ2-5
V: TRBV4-1
CDR3: CASSQDPTVGETQYF
DNA: TGCGCCAGCAGCCAAGATCCGACAGTGGGGGAGACCCAGTACTTC

D: -
size: -
J: TRBJ2-2
V: TRBV3-1/TRBV3-2
CDR3: CASSPWERPGELFF
DNA: TGTGCCAGCAGCCCCTGGGAGAGGCCCGGGGAGCTGTTTTTT

D: -
size: -
J: TRBJ1-4
V: TRBV29-1
CDR3: CSVGGSGEKLFF
DNA: TGCAGCGTTGGGGGGTCCGGTGAAAAACTGTTTTTT

D: TRBD1
size: -
J: TRBJ2-2
V: TRBV19
CDR3: CASSPRTGRNTGELFF
DNA: TGTGCCAGTAGTCCCCGGACAGGGAGAAACACCGGGGAGCTGTTTTTT

D: TRBD1
size: once
J: TRBJ2-3
V: TRBV6-5
CDR3: CASSRDRGTDTQYF
DNA: TGTGCCAGCAGTAGGGACAGAGGCACAGATACGCAGTATTTT

D: TRBD1
size: -
J: TRBJ1-2
V: TRBV7-8
CDR3: CASSQGTAYGYTF
DNA: TGTGCCAGCAGCCAAGGGACAGCGTATGGCTACACCTTC

D: -
size: -
J: TRBJ1-1
V: TRBV30
CDR3: CAWTPETANTEAFF
DNA: TGTGCCTGGACACCCGAGACCGCGAACACTGAAGCTTTCTTT

D: TRBD1
size: -
J: TRBJ1-2
V: TRBV10-3
CDR3: CAIRNIIQGFNYGYTF
DNA: TGTGCCATCAGAAATATTATACAGGGGTTCAACTATGGCTACACCTTC